The present TCR beta chain was sequenced within a study of blood T cell repertoires in COVID-19. Background on the study: The origin of the acute and convalescent COVID-19 samples was the United States, Italy and Spain.

Study processing details: Estimates of nucleated cell counts were drawn from the amplification of reference gene primers. Measured with immunoSEQ multiplex PCR; TCRdb has only the in-frame clones, and not every one. The DNA was the basis for D and trimming; V, J and clone size are from that table. The sample carries fewer than 300,000 clones, around 87% recorded once. Germline lookup yields CDR1 MGHRA and CDR2 YSYEKL. Trimming took off 2 bases at V and 3 bases at J, with 17 bases between the two ends. The CDR3 totals 17 residues. The sequence came from a woman aged 50 to 65 with acute or convalescent COVID-19. The rearrangement uses TRBV4-1 and TRBJ2-4; no clear D. The sequenced sample was peripheral blood. CDR3 coding DNA: TGCGCCAGCAGCCAACTCCGACGGGTCATTGGCAAAAACATTCAGTACTTC. Protein sequence: CASSQLRRVIGKNIQYF.